A selection of T cell receptor beta chains follows, all from one sample in a study of T cell repertoires in cytomegalovirus infection. Their antigens remain unidentified. Via MiXCR, TCRdb re-called the reads, giving one row per CDR3 protein. Of about 47,000 distinct CDR3 sequences detected, around 21% appear once; the ten largest clones hold about 55%. The specimen was CD8+ T cells from cultured PBMCs, collected from culture after CMV antigen stimulation. The receptors shown here come from a human donor in good health (CMV status not recorded). Some clones in this sample may be carry-over from other donors' samples. The CDR3 runs from the conserved cysteine through the conserved F or W. Each record gives: J gene, clone size, V gene, CDR3 length, D gene, CDR3 DNA, CDR3 protein. The D gene is left open where the match is weak. Some rows mark clone size as missing; the rest say once, few, many or name a class of expanded clone.

>TRBJ2-5|NA|TRBV5-1|14|NA
TGCGCCAGCAGCTGGACCCAGGGAACCGAGACCCAGTACTTC
CASSWTQGTETQYF
>TRBJ2-4|few|TRBV5-6|17|TRBD1
TGTGCCAGCAGCCCGGGGACAGGAAAAATAGCCAAAAACATTCAGTACTTC
CASSPGTGKIAKNIQYF
>TRBJ1-1|NA|TRBV14|16|TRBD1
TGTGCCAGCAGCCAGGGCTGGACAGGGGGGTTCGGTGAAGCTTTCTTT
CASSQGWTGGFGEAFF
>TRBJ2-7|few|TRBV20-1|12|TRBD2
TGCAGTTTCCTAGCGGGGGCCTACGAGCAGTACTTC
CSFLAGAYEQYF
>TRBJ1-2|NA|TRBV5-1|14|NA
TGCGCCAGCAGCTTGGGCAGGGTGGACTATGGCTACACCTTC
CASSLGRVDYGYTF
>TRBJ1-3|NA|TRBV5-5|13|NA
TGTGCCAGCAGCTTGTGGACAGGAAACACCATATATTTT
CASSLWTGNTIYF
>TRBJ2-3|many|TRBV4-3|15|NA
TGCGCCAGCAGCCAAGATAGCGGACGGATGGATACGCAGTATTTT
CASSQDSGRMDTQYF
>TRBJ2-7|many|TRBV4-1|16|TRBD2
TGCGCCAGCAGCCAGGCTAGCGGGAGGCCCACCTACGAGCAGTACTTC
CASSQASGRPTYEQYF
>TRBJ2-3|many|TRBV19|14|TRBD2
TGTGCCAGTCCCCAGCGGGGAGGATCAGATACGCAGTATTTT
CASPQRGGSDTQYF
>TRBJ1-2|many|TRBV11-2|17|TRBD1
TGTGCCAGCTCTACTGTGGGACAGGGGGCTGAGGACTATGGCTACACCTTC
CASSTVGQGAEDYGYTF
>TRBJ1-3|NA|TRBV5-4|14|NA
TGTGCCAGCAGCGTGGACGGCTCTGGAAACACCATATATTTT
CASSVDGSGNTIYF
>TRBJ2-1|NA|TRBV20-1|15|TRBD2
TGCAGTGCTAGCTTTAGCGGGGCCTCCTACAATGAGCAGTTCTTC
CSASFSGASYNEQFF